These 26 T cell receptor beta chains came from one sample sequenced in a study of control samples from healthy donors and cancer patients. Assay: immunoSEQ multiplex PCR; the TCRdb copy retains only in-frame clones and omits some. The table records tens of thousands of clones, approximately 90% of them present only once. Sequenced material: blood. The source of these receptors is a woman aged 45 to 65 in good health.

This sequence joins TRBV6-5 and TRBJ2-2; D possibly corresponds to TRBD1 (6 bases). Trimming cost V 2 bases and J 7 bases, with 8 bases left between them. The germline gives CDR1 MNHEY, CDR2 SVGAGI. The CDR3 contains 13 residues. The CDR3 DNA reads TGTGCCAGCAGTTACAGGGGGATCGGGGAGCTGTTTTTT. Protein: CASSYRGIGELFF.

The chain recombines TRBV7-9 with TRBJ2-7, with a possible D match to TRBD2 (6 bases). V lost 6 bases, J lost 4 bases, and 7 bases lay in between. Germline V gene lookup returns CDR1 SEHNR and CDR2 FQNEAQ (reference sequence). The CDR3 is 11 residues long. The CDR3 DNA is TGTGCCAGCAGTCGGGGGTACGAGCAGTACTTC. Translating gives CASSRGYEQYF.

The chain couples TRBV15 to TRBJ1-2; D uncertain. V was cut by 0 bases and J by 8 bases, with 13 bases left in between. The CDR3 contains 14 residues. From germline, CDR1 is LNHNV and CDR2 YYDKDF (reference sequence). In DNA form, the CDR3 reads TGTGCCACCAGCAGAGACTACCAGGAGTGGGGCTACACCTTC. Protein sequence: CATSRDYQEWGYTF. The full variable domain, completed using reference TRBV15 and TRBJ1-2, is DAMVIQNPRYQVTQFGKPVTLSCSQTLNHNVMYWYQQKSSQAPKLLFHYYDKDFNNEADTPDNFQSRRPNTSFCFLDIRSPGLGDTAMYLCATSRDYQEWGYTFGSGTRLTVV.

The CDR3 nucleotides read TGTGCCAGCAGCCCAGGGACTAGCGATACCGGGGAGCTGTTTTTT. This gives the protein CASSPGTSDTGELFF. The chain links TRBV4-2 to TRBJ2-2, with 10 bases matching TRBD2. Germline CDR1 LGHNA, CDR2 YNFKEQ. With V trimmed by 4 bases and J by 5 bases, 4 bases remained unmatched. This CDR3 region has 15 residues.

This chain joins TRBV5-1 and TRBJ2-7, with TRBD1 as a possible D gene (6 bases). Per germline, CDR1 SGHRS and CDR2 YFSETQ. V was shortened by 0 bases and J by 2 bases, with 12 bases between the two germline ends. CDR3 length: 15 residues. The DNA of the CDR3 is TGCGCCAGCAGCTTGGCGTGGGGGCACACCTACGAGCAGTACTTC. This translates into CASSLAWGHTYEQYF.

This clone was observed a handful of times. The chain has TRBV7-2 and TRBJ1-1; D remains ambiguous. Germline CDR1 and CDR2: SGHTA and FQGNSA. The V end lost 2 bases, the J end lost 8 bases, and 9 bases lay between the germline ends. This CDR3 region has 12 residues. The CDR3 DNA is TGTGCCAGCAGCTTAATTGCGGGGGAAGCTTTCTTT. It is translated as CASSLIAGEAFF.

There are a few counts of this clone. The J gene is TRBJ2-7, the V gene TRBV6-6; D is unresolved. CDR1 and CDR2 from the germline V gene are MNHNY and SVGAGI (reference sequence). Trimming pared 8 bases from V and 1 base from J, leaving 6 bases between. The CDR3 has 11 amino acids. The CDR3 reads CASVFSYEQYF. The CDR3 nucleotides read TGTGCCAGCGTGTTTTCCTACGAGCAGTACTTC.

This chain links TRBV2 with TRBJ2-3, with TRBD1 identical over 8 bases. V shed 5 bases and J 4 bases; nucleotides not matched to a gene: 8. The germline V gene encodes CDR1 SNHLY and CDR2 FYNNEI. The CDR3 length is 15 residues. In nucleotides, the CDR3 is TGTGCCAGCAGTTCCGGACAGGGAGCTGCAGATACGCAGTATTTT. Translation: CASSSGQGAADTQYF.

The gene calls are TRBV9 and TRBJ1-1; tentative D call: TRBD1 (5 bases). Trimming left V 2 bases short and J 3 bases short, with 5 bases between. Germline loops: CDR1 SGDLS, CDR2 YYNGEE. The CDR3 is made up of 12 amino acids. The CDR3 DNA reads TGTGCCAGCAGCGTGGGGGACACTGAAGCTTTCTTT. It encodes CASSVGDTEAFF. Combining the CDR3 with reference TRBV9 and TRBJ1-1 gives the whole variable domain DSGVTQTPKHLITATGQRVTLRCSPRSGDLSVYWYQQSLDQGLQFLIQYYNGEERAKGNILERFSAQQFPDLHSELNLSSLELGDSALYFCASSVGDTEAFFGQGTRLTVV.

CDR3 sequence reads: CASSEQGQGIYEQYF. The CDR3 nucleotides are TGTGCCAGCAGTGAGCAAGGACAGGGTATCTACGAGCAGTACTTC. This rearrangement joins TRBV6-4 to TRBJ2-7; 8 positions agree with TRBD1. After removal of 3 bases from V and 3 bases from J, the junction contained 7 bases not matched to a gene. In germline, CDR1 is MRHNA, CDR2 SNTAGT. The CDR3 contains 15 residues.

V gene TRBV2 combines with J gene TRBJ2-3, with 9 bases that match TRBD2. Germline CDR1 is SNHLY and CDR2 is FYNNEI. The junction had 6 bases not matched to a gene; V was cut back by 3 bases and J by 5 bases. The CDR3 runs to 15 residues. The CDR3 DNA sequence: TGTGCCAGCAGTGAGTTAGCGGGGGCAGGAGATACGCAGTATTTT. Its protein is CASSELAGAGDTQYF.

The chain couples TRBV3-1 (or the pseudogene TRBV3-2) to TRBJ1-1; no clear D gene. The CDR3 has 13 residues. CDR1 and CDR2 (germline): LGHDT, YNNKEL (reference sequence). Trimming took 4 bases from V and 3 from J, leaving 9 bases between them. The DNA for the CDR3 is TGTGCCAGCAGCCCCCGATGGGACACTGAAGCTTTCTTT. Its protein is CASSPRWDTEAFF.

The V and J genes are TRBV27 and TRBJ2-2, with TRBD2 as a possible D gene (5 bases). Germline assignment: CDR1 MNHEY and CDR2 SMNVEV (reference sequence). With 5 bases removed from V and 5 bases from J, the gap between germline ends came to 12 bases. This CDR3 has 14 amino acids. CDR3 amino acids: CASSGRPGTGELFF. The CDR3 DNA follows: TGTGCCAGCAGTGGCCGACCGGGGACCGGGGAGCTGTTTTTT.

This clone was recorded only once. This chain links TRBV18 with TRBJ1-2, with D maybe TRBD1 (6 bases). Germline CDR1 KGHSH, CDR2 LQKENI. CDR3 size: 13 residues. V gave up 2 bases and J gave up 8 bases, with 12 bases separating them. CDR3 nucleotide sequence: TGTGCCAGCTCACCAGGGGACCAGGGGGGCTACACCTTC. It codes for CASSPGDQGGYTF.

The chain's CDR3 is CASSLVHGRESVGELFF. The CDR3 DNA reads TGTGCCAGCTCTTTGGTTCACGGCAGGGAGTCTGTCGGGGAGCTGTTTTTT. The J gene is TRBJ2-2, the V gene TRBV7-6, with D possibly called TRBD1 or TRBD2 (5 bases each). Looked up from germline, CDR1 is SGHVS and CDR2 is FNYEAQ. Between the trimmed V and J ends, which lost 8 bases and 7 bases, there was a span of 26 bases. The CDR3 loop spans 17 amino acids.

The genes are TRBV6-5 and TRBJ1-1; TRBD1 might be the D (5 bases). V was cut by 2 bases and J by 6 bases, with 13 bases left in between. The CDR3 length is 14 residues. Looked up from germline, CDR1 is MNHEY and CDR2 is SVGAGI. CDR3 protein: CASSYDSWGSEAFF. CDR3 sequence (DNA): TGTGCCAGCAGTTACGACAGTTGGGGTTCTGAAGCTTTCTTT.

The chain joins TRBV5-1 to TRBJ1-3; D ambiguous. The CDR3 consists of 16 residues. Looked up from germline, CDR1 is SGHRS and CDR2 is YFSETQ. V was shortened by 0 bases and J by 0 bases, with 10 bases between the two germline ends. CDR3 amino acids: CASSLDALISGNTIYF. CDR3 DNA sequence: TGCGCCAGCAGCTTGGACGCCCTTATCTCTGGAAACACCATATATTTT.

The V call is TRBV10-1, the J call TRBJ2-4; D could derive from TRBD1 or TRBD2 (5 bases each). The germline V gene has CDR1 WNHNN and CDR2 SYGVQD (reference sequence). The CDR3 length is 14 residues. Trimming took off 3 bases at V and 5 bases at J, with 11 bases between the two ends. The DNA for the CDR3 is TGCGCCAGCAGTGACGGGACGGGACAAAACATTCAGTACTTC. Amino acid sequence: CASSDGTGQNIQYF.

For the CDR3, the DNA is TGTGCCAGCAGTGACCGCAGAAACACTGAAGCTTTCTTT. It codes for CASSDRRNTEAFF. This sequence joins TRBV2 and TRBJ1-1; D is unclear. The germline V and J ends were trimmed by 3 bases and 2 bases, with 7 bases remaining between them. The CDR3 spans 13 residues. CDR1 SNHLY and CDR2 FYNNEI come from the germline V gene.

The chain employs TRBV4-1 and TRBJ2-7; 10 positions agree with TRBD2. The CDR3 contains 17 residues. Losses at the gene ends were 0 bases for V and 4 bases for J; bases not matched to a gene: 9. CDR1 and CDR2 (germline): MGHRA, YSYEKL. The CDR3 loop reads CASSQDLLAGVAYEQYF. CDR3 nucleotides: TGCGCCAGCAGCCAAGATCTTCTAGCGGGGGTCGCGTACGAGCAGTACTTC.

This clone showed up just a few times. The rearrangement uses TRBV18 and TRBJ1-3, with D maybe TRBD1 (5 bases). CDR3 length equals 17 residues. Germline CDR1 and CDR2: KGHSH and LQKENI. Deletions cut 5 bases from V and 0 bases from J, with 17 bases between. CDR3 sequence (DNA): TGTGCCAGCTCAGTCCAGGTGACAGTTGCCTCTGGAAACACCATATATTTT. Translated, it gives CASSVQVTVASGNTIYF.

The chain is built from TRBV5-1 and TRBJ1-5, with D tentatively TRBD1 (6 bases). The V gene lost 2 bases and the J gene lost 7 bases, with 13 bases spanning the gap. The CDR3 is made up of 14 amino acids. Germline values: CDR1 SGHRS, CDR2 YFSETQ. The CDR3, as DNA: TGCGCCAGCAGCTTAGGGGGACCGGAGCAGCCCCAGCATTTT. This encodes CASSLGGPEQPQHF.

The CDR3 sequence is CASSQDQTVYSGNTIYF. In nucleotides, the CDR3 is TGTGCCAGCAGCCAAGATCAAACGGTTTACTCTGGAAACACCATATATTTT. This chain joins TRBV4-2 and TRBJ1-3; D call uncertain. V was cut by 0 bases and J by 0 bases, with 12 bases left in between. Germline CDR1 and CDR2: LGHNA and YNFKEQ. The CDR3 spans 17 residues.

The chain carries TRBV14 and TRBJ1-6; 9 positions agree with TRBD1. CDR3 length equals 15 residues. V lost 5 bases to trimming and J lost 9 bases; unmatched junction nucleotides: 8. The germline gives CDR1 SGHDN, CDR2 FVKESK. The CDR3 sequence is CASSKGQGSTSPLHF. CDR3 coding DNA: TGTGCCAGCAGCAAGGGACAGGGATCCACTTCACCCCTCCACTTT.

This chain joins TRBV6-6 and TRBJ1-5, with D unclear. The CDR3 length is 14 residues. V shed 2 bases and J shed 4 bases, with 9 bases lying between them. CDR1 is MNHNY, CDR2 SVGAGI, per germline (reference sequence). CDR3 nucleotides: TGTGCCAGCAGTTACAGGGTCGATAATCAGCCCCAGCATTTT. Protein sequence: CASSYRVDNQPQHF.

By frequency in the sample, this clone is medium-sized. The rearrangement uses TRBV7-2 and TRBJ2-1, with D unresolved. Germline loops: CDR1 SGHTA, CDR2 FQGNSA. V lost 5 bases to trimming and J lost 0 bases, with 14 bases between them. The CDR3 totals 16 residues. Here the CDR3 DNA reads TGTGCCAGCAGCCCCACCGCGGAGAGCTCCTACAATGAGCAGTTCTTC. It codes for CASSPTAESSYNEQFF.